This T cell receptor beta chain was recovered during a study of CD8 T cells in ankylosing spondylitis. MiXCR, run by TCRdb on the 5' RACE reads, gives a single entry per CDR3 protein. The data show some 150,000 distinct CDR3 sequences, approximately 10% seen once. There are many counts of this clonotype. Its antigen is not known. General observations from the study: It appeared that ankylosing spondylitis blood was characterized by a TCR beta motif of seven or eight highly homologous variants. There was reportedly significant enrichment of clones that were disease-linked in matched ankylosing spondylitis synovial fluid.

V lost 0 bases to trimming and J lost 1 base, with 8 bases between them. The CDR3 is 15 amino acids. Germline CDR1 is KGHSH and CDR2 is LQKENI. Sequenced: blood, either unsorted or a sorted T cell fraction (not recorded which). The rearrangement joins TRBV18 to TRBJ2-3; D gene unclear. The origin of this receptor is a female donor with ankylosing spondylitis or in good health (not recorded which). DNA of the CDR3: TGTGCCAGCTCACCACCGTACGGAGGCACAGATACGCAGTATTTT. This gives the protein CASSPPYGGTDTQYF.